A selection of T cell receptor beta chains follows, all from one sample in a study of response to subunit inactivated influenza vaccine. MiXCR was run by TCRdb on the RT-PCR reads, yielding one entry per CDR3 protein. The sample holds 500,000 to 550,000 distinct CDR3 sequences, less than 25% seen once. The sample was also reused in another study, on T cells expressing NK-cell markers.

Sequenced here: CD4+ T cells sorted from PBMCs, sampled 12 days after vaccination. These receptors came from a man in his forties or fifties who received an inactivated influenza vaccine. The CDR3 runs from the conserved cysteine through the conserved F or W. Each record gives: V gene, D gene, J gene, clone size, CDR3 protein, CDR3 DNA. D genes are given only for firm matches. Clone size is given for some rows only: seen once, a few or many times, or a class if the clone is expanded.

v_gene: TRBV5-1; d_gene: -; j_gene: TRBJ2-1; abundance: many; CDR3aa: CASTLNFPGRYNEQFF; CDR3nt: TGCGCCAGCACTCTTAACTTCCCGGGACGGTACAATGAGCAGTTCTTC
v_gene: TRBV6-2/TRBV6-3; d_gene: -; j_gene: TRBJ1-6; abundance: few; CDR3aa: CASRPDGPNNSPLHF; CDR3nt: TGTGCCAGCAGACCAGACGGCCCGAATAATTCACCCCTCCACTTT
v_gene: TRBV7-6; d_gene: TRBD2; j_gene: TRBJ2-5; abundance: -; CDR3aa: CASSSLTSGSETQYF; CDR3nt: TGTGCCAGCAGCTCTTTGACTAGCGGGAGTGAGACCCAGTACTTC
v_gene: TRBV5-1; d_gene: TRBD1; j_gene: TRBJ1-1; abundance: few; CDR3aa: CASSSGGSGTEAFF; CDR3nt: TGCGCCAGCAGCTCAGGGGGTTCCGGCACTGAAGCTTTCTTT
v_gene: TRBV20-1; d_gene: -; j_gene: TRBJ2-5; abundance: few; CDR3aa: CSAQGGQETQYF; CDR3nt: TGCAGTGCCCAGGGTGGGCAAGAGACCCAGTACTTC
v_gene: TRBV12-3/TRBV12-4; d_gene: -; j_gene: TRBJ2-3; abundance: -; CDR3aa: CASSLGTPWADTQYF; CDR3nt: TGTGCCAGCAGTTTAGGAACTCCATGGGCAGATACGCAGTATTTT
v_gene: TRBV7-8; d_gene: TRBD1; j_gene: TRBJ2-1; abundance: many; CDR3aa: CASSFSRDRGGNEQFF; CDR3nt: TGTGCCAGCAGCTTCTCCCGGGACAGGGGGGGTAATGAGCAGTTCTTC
v_gene: TRBV12-3/TRBV12-4; d_gene: TRBD1; j_gene: TRBJ1-1; abundance: few; CDR3aa: CASGKSGGITEAFF; CDR3nt: TGTGCCAGCGGGAAGTCAGGGGGTATCACTGAAGCTTTCTTT
v_gene: TRBV11-2; d_gene: TRBD1; j_gene: TRBJ2-7; abundance: few; CDR3aa: CASSLYRGSYEQYF; CDR3nt: TGTGCCAGCAGTTTGTACAGGGGATCCTACGAGCAGTACTTC
v_gene: TRBV5-1; d_gene: -; j_gene: TRBJ1-4; abundance: many; CDR3aa: CASSSGGSGEKLFF; CDR3nt: TGCGCCAGCAGCTCAGGAGGTTCCGGAGAAAAACTGTTTTTT
v_gene: TRBV7-9; d_gene: -; j_gene: TRBJ2-2; abundance: -; CDR3aa: CASSLPSSNRNTGELFF; CDR3nt: TGTGCCAGCAGCTTACCCTCGAGTAACCGGAACACCGGGGAGCTGTTTTTT
v_gene: TRBV4-2; d_gene: -; j_gene: TRBJ1-6; abundance: -; CDR3aa: CASSQVRSSYNSPLHF; CDR3nt: TGTGCCAGCAGCCAAGTACGCAGCTCCTATAATTCACCCCTCCACTTT
v_gene: TRBV3-1; d_gene: -; j_gene: TRBJ2-7; abundance: many; CDR3aa: CASSQAGYEQYF; CDR3nt: TGTGCCAGCAGCCAAGCCGGGTACGAGCAGTACTTC
v_gene: TRBV5-1; d_gene: -; j_gene: TRBJ2-5; abundance: few; CDR3aa: CASSLVLAGQETQYF; CDR3nt: TGCGCCAGCAGCTTGGTGCTGGCGGGGCAAGAGACCCAGTACTTC
v_gene: TRBV6-5; d_gene: -; j_gene: TRBJ2-7; abundance: many; CDR3aa: CASSSPQQGYEQYF; CDR3nt: TGTGCCAGCAGTTCTCCCCAGCAGGGTTACGAGCAGTACTTC
v_gene: TRBV18; d_gene: -; j_gene: TRBJ1-5; abundance: -; CDR3aa: CASSLGHQPQHF; CDR3nt: TGTGCCAGCTCACTTGGACATCAGCCCCAGCATTTT
v_gene: TRBV5-6; d_gene: -; j_gene: TRBJ2-1; abundance: -; CDR3aa: CASSVQGGSYNEQFF; CDR3nt: TGTGCCAGCAGCGTACAGGGGGGGTCCTACAATGAGCAGTTCTTC
v_gene: TRBV11-3; d_gene: -; j_gene: TRBJ2-2; abundance: -; CDR3aa: CASSLGSRTDTGELFF; CDR3nt: TGTGCCAGCAGCTTAGGGTCCCGAACAGACACCGGGGAGCTGTTTTTT
v_gene: TRBV10-3; d_gene: -; j_gene: TRBJ2-2; abundance: few; CDR3aa: CATGLQGRELFF; CDR3nt: TGTGCCACAGGCTTACAGGGTCGGGAGCTGTTTTTT
v_gene: TRBV6-1; d_gene: -; j_gene: TRBJ1-1; abundance: -; CDR3aa: CAIRESGTNTEAFF; CDR3nt: TGTGCCATCCGAGAATCAGGGACCAACACTGAAGCTTTCTTT
v_gene: TRBV30; d_gene: -; j_gene: TRBJ2-3; abundance: few; CDR3aa: CAWSPPGPTQYF; CDR3nt: TGTGCCTGGAGTCCTCCGGGGCCGACGCAGTATTTT
v_gene: TRBV7-2; d_gene: -; j_gene: TRBJ2-3; abundance: few; CDR3aa: CASNFNTDTQYF; CDR3nt: TGTGCCAGCAACTTCAACACAGATACGCAGTATTTT
v_gene: TRBV2; d_gene: TRBD1; j_gene: TRBJ1-5; abundance: few; CDR3aa: CASSETGSNQPQHF; CDR3nt: TGTGCCAGCAGTGAGACAGGGAGCAATCAGCCCCAGCATTTT
v_gene: TRBV20-1; d_gene: -; j_gene: TRBJ2-1; abundance: -; CDR3aa: CSAWGRNEQFF; CDR3nt: TGCAGCGCGTGGGGCCGCAATGAGCAGTTCTTC
v_gene: TRBV5-8; d_gene: TRBD1; j_gene: TRBJ2-3; abundance: -; CDR3aa: CASSTHRGADTQYF; CDR3nt: TGTGCCAGCAGCACCCACAGGGGTGCAGATACGCAGTATTTT
v_gene: TRBV29-1; d_gene: TRBD2; j_gene: TRBJ2-3; abundance: -; CDR3aa: CSTREGQYF; CDR3nt: TGCAGCACGCGGGAGGGGCAGTATTTT
v_gene: TRBV19; d_gene: -; j_gene: TRBJ1-3; abundance: few; CDR3aa: CASRDVAGNTIYF; CDR3nt: TGTGCCAGTAGGGATGTCGCTGGAAACACCATATATTTT
v_gene: TRBV6-1; d_gene: TRBD1; j_gene: TRBJ2-7; abundance: few; CDR3aa: CASSEGGQTVYEQYF; CDR3nt: TGTGCCAGCAGTGAAGGGGGACAGACCGTTTACGAGCAGTACTTC
v_gene: TRBV12-3/TRBV12-4; d_gene: -; j_gene: TRBJ2-5; abundance: -; CDR3aa: CASSLSGGAQETQYF; CDR3nt: TGTGCCAGCAGTTTGTCGGGGGGCGCTCAAGAGACCCAGTACTTC
v_gene: TRBV3-1; d_gene: -; j_gene: TRBJ2-7; abundance: many; CDR3aa: CASSQEGGFGEQYF; CDR3nt: TGTGCCAGCAGCCAAGAGGGCGGCTTCGGGGAGCAGTACTTC
v_gene: TRBV12-3/TRBV12-4; d_gene: -; j_gene: TRBJ2-3; abundance: few; CDR3aa: CATRDLAGDTQYF; CDR3nt: TGTGCCACCCGGGACTTGGCAGGGGATACGCAGTATTTT
v_gene: TRBV6-5; d_gene: TRBD1; j_gene: TRBJ2-1; abundance: few; CDR3aa: CASSSQNRDRLYNEQFF; CDR3nt: TGTGCCAGCAGTTCACAAAACCGGGACAGGCTCTACAATGAGCAGTTCTTC
v_gene: TRBV30; d_gene: -; j_gene: TRBJ1-3; abundance: -; CDR3aa: CAWSPSGNTIYF; CDR3nt: TGTGCCTGGAGTCCCAGTGGAAACACCATATATTTT
v_gene: TRBV9; d_gene: TRBD1; j_gene: TRBJ2-2; abundance: few; CDR3aa: CASSITGANTGELFF; CDR3nt: TGTGCCAGCAGCATCACAGGGGCGAACACCGGGGAGCTGTTTTTT
v_gene: TRBV20-1; d_gene: TRBD1; j_gene: TRBJ2-1; abundance: -; CDR3aa: CSAIGGQGLNEQFF; CDR3nt: TGCAGTGCAATAGGGGGACAGGGGCTCAATGAGCAGTTCTTC
v_gene: TRBV9; d_gene: TRBD2; j_gene: TRBJ2-1; abundance: -; CDR3aa: CASSPRTSGGGFGEQFF; CDR3nt: TGTGCCAGCAGCCCCCGGACTAGCGGGGGGGGTTTCGGTGAGCAGTTCTTC
v_gene: TRBV12-3/TRBV12-4; d_gene: TRBD2; j_gene: TRBJ2-1; abundance: -; CDR3aa: CASSLVAGTTQAEQFF; CDR3nt: TGTGCCAGCAGTCTCGTAGCGGGGACTACCCAGGCTGAGCAGTTCTTC
v_gene: TRBV6-2/TRBV6-3; d_gene: -; j_gene: TRBJ1-2; abundance: many; CDR3aa: CASSYIRQENYGYTF; CDR3nt: TGTGCCAGCAGTTACATTCGACAGGAGAACTATGGCTACACCTTC
v_gene: TRBV6-2/TRBV6-3; d_gene: -; j_gene: TRBJ2-4; abundance: -; CDR3aa: CASSYPRLVGGDLAKNIQYF; CDR3nt: TGTGCCAGCAGTTACCCCCGTCTGGTGGGCGGAGACCTAGCCAAAAACATTCAGTACTTC
v_gene: TRBV27; d_gene: -; j_gene: TRBJ1-1; abundance: -; CDR3aa: CASSSGPYYTEAFF; CDR3nt: TGTGCCAGCAGTTCGGGACCGTACTACACTGAAGCTTTCTTT
v_gene: TRBV4-2; d_gene: -; j_gene: TRBJ2-7; abundance: -; CDR3aa: CASIQDVLRGEQYF; CDR3nt: TGTGCCAGCATCCAAGATGTCCTGCGGGGCGAGCAGTACTTC
v_gene: TRBV7-2; d_gene: -; j_gene: TRBJ1-2; abundance: few; CDR3aa: CASSFAGIDGYTF; CDR3nt: TGTGCCAGCAGCTTCGCAGGGATAGATGGCTACACCTTC
v_gene: TRBV12-3/TRBV12-4; d_gene: TRBD1; j_gene: TRBJ2-5; abundance: -; CDR3aa: CASSLALGQGEETQYF; CDR3nt: TGTGCCAGCAGTTTAGCGCTTGGTCAGGGGGAAGAGACCCAGTACTTC
v_gene: TRBV12-3/TRBV12-4; d_gene: TRBD1; j_gene: TRBJ1-1; abundance: -; CDR3aa: CASSLAYRGSVLF; CDR3nt: TGTGCCAGCAGTTTAGCCTACAGGGGTTCGGTTTTATTT
v_gene: TRBV7-9; d_gene: -; j_gene: TRBJ2-5; abundance: -; CDR3aa: CASSPDGEETQYF; CDR3nt: TGTGCCAGCAGCCCGGACGGCGAAGAGACCCAGTACTTC
v_gene: TRBV10-2; d_gene: -; j_gene: TRBJ1-3; abundance: many; CDR3aa: CASGQNPFSGNTIYF; CDR3nt: TGCGCCAGCGGACAGAACCCTTTCTCTGGAAACACCATATATTTT
v_gene: TRBV3-1; d_gene: TRBD2; j_gene: TRBJ2-6; abundance: -; CDR3aa: CASSQDGLGTNSGANVLTF; CDR3nt: TGTGCCAGCAGCCAAGATGGTTTAGGGACTAATTCTGGGGCCAACGTCCTGACTTTC
v_gene: TRBV5-6; d_gene: -; j_gene: TRBJ2-1; abundance: -; CDR3aa: CASSRSRGGAYNEQFF; CDR3nt: TGTGCCAGCAGCAGGAGCAGGGGGGGAGCATACAATGAGCAGTTCTTC
v_gene: TRBV13; d_gene: -; j_gene: TRBJ2-3; abundance: few; CDR3aa: CASSSLSRDSLNKDTQYF; CDR3nt: TGTGCCAGCAGTTCTCTCTCTCGGGACTCCCTTAACAAAGATACGCAGTATTTT
v_gene: TRBV27; d_gene: -; j_gene: TRBJ2-7; abundance: many; CDR3aa: CASSWMGAHEQYF; CDR3nt: TGTGCCAGCAGTTGGATGGGAGCCCACGAGCAGTACTTC
v_gene: TRBV30; d_gene: TRBD1; j_gene: TRBJ1-5; abundance: few; CDR3aa: CAWSGGTVTSNQPQHF; CDR3nt: TGTGCCTGGAGTGGCGGGACAGTGACTAGCAATCAGCCCCAGCATTTT
v_gene: TRBV11-3; d_gene: TRBD2; j_gene: TRBJ2-7; abundance: -; CDR3aa: CAPHYPGLEADEQYF; CDR3nt: TGTGCCCCACACTACCCGGGACTAGAGGCGGACGAGCAGTACTTC
v_gene: TRBV5-1; d_gene: TRBD1; j_gene: TRBJ2-4; abundance: -; CDR3aa: CASGTGFGKNIQYF; CDR3nt: TGCGCCAGCGGGACAGGGTTCGGCAAAAACATTCAGTACTTC
v_gene: TRBV18; d_gene: TRBD1; j_gene: TRBJ2-5; abundance: few; CDR3aa: CASSPPGQGQETQYF; CDR3nt: TGTGCCAGCTCACCACCCGGACAGGGGCAAGAGACCCAGTACTTC
v_gene: TRBV7-2; d_gene: -; j_gene: TRBJ2-5; abundance: few; CDR3aa: CASSLARQGKETQYF; CDR3nt: TGTGCCAGCAGCTTAGCGAGGCAGGGGAAGGAGACCCAGTACTTC